These T cell receptor beta chains were read from a single sample in a study of blood T cell repertoires in COVID-19. Produced via immunoSEQ multiplex PCR; TCRdb's table is partial and in-frame only. The sample has about 150,000 clones; roughly 90% are singletons. Sequencing was done on a sample of peripheral blood. These TCRs come from a man in his sixties with active or convalescent COVID-19. CDR3s include the opening cysteine and the closing phenylalanine or tryptophan. Fields, in order: V gene, D gene, J gene, clone size, CDR3 DNA, CDR3 protein. The D gene is left open where the match is weak. The size entry is marked missing in some rows and otherwise reads once, few, many or a size class.

TRBV3-1/TRBV3-2	.	TRBJ1-1	.	TGTGCCAGCAGCCGGACAGTTTACACTGAAGCTTTCTTT	CASSRTVYTEAFF
TRBV28	TRBD1	TRBJ1-2	.	TGTGCCAGCAGTTTGGGGACAGTTTATGGCTACACCTTC	CASSLGTVYGYTF
TRBV7-2	.	TRBJ1-4	.	TGTGCCAGCAGCTACGGCGGGAATGAAAAACTGTTTTTT	CASSYGGNEKLFF
TRBV6-5	.	TRBJ2-2	.	TGTGCCAGCGTATACACGAACACCGGGGAGCTGTTTTTT	CASVYTNTGELFF
TRBV6-5	.	TRBJ2-7	.	TGTGCCAGCAAGGAGAGCTACGAGCAGTACTTC	CASKESYEQYF
TRBV11-2	.	TRBJ2-5	.	TGTGCCAGCAGCTTACGCTTTGACGGGGTACAAGAGACCCAGTACTTC	CASSLRFDGVQETQYF
TRBV19	.	TRBJ1-5	.	TGTGCCAGTAGTGGACCAGGGTGGTATCAGCCCCAGCATTTT	CASSGPGWYQPQHF
TRBV24-1	TRBD2	TRBJ2-3	.	TGTGCCACCAGTATCTCTAGCGGGAGTCTTAGGACAGATACGCAGTATTTT	CATSISSGSLRTDTQYF
TRBV28	.	TRBJ1-3	.	TGTGCCAGCAGTGCGGACAGCTCTGGAAACACCATATATTTT	CASSADSSGNTIYF
TRBV7-9	.	TRBJ1-6	.	TGTGCCAGCAGCTTAGGGGACATCTCCTATAATTCACCCCTCCACTTT	CASSLGDISYNSPLHF
TRBV28	.	TRBJ1-5	.	TGTGCCAGCAGTTTTAACGGGCCCCAGCATTTT	CASSFNGPQHF
TRBV3-1/TRBV3-2	.	TRBJ1-6	.	TGTGCCAGCGGGGAGGGCCTCGATGAAAGGCCCCTCCACTTT	CASGEGLDERPLHF
TRBV2	TRBD1	TRBJ1-1	.	TGTGCCAGCAGTTACTTCGGACAGGGGATATGGACTGAAGCTTTCTTT	CASSYFGQGIWTEAFF
TRBV6-6	.	TRBJ2-1	.	TGTGCCACCCAGGTTTCAGGGGACGACAATGAGCAGTTCTTC	CATQVSGDDNEQFF
TRBV18	.	TRBJ1-6	.	TGTGCCAGCTCGCTGCAGGGTTCGGAATCACCCCTCCACTTT	CASSLQGSESPLHF
TRBV9	.	TRBJ1-2	.	TGTGCCAGCAGCGTATCGCAGGAAGCGGTCTATGGCTACACCTTC	CASSVSQEAVYGYTF
TRBV7-9	.	TRBJ2-7	.	TGTGCCAGCAGCTTATTGGGGCCCACGACGCCAGGCGAGCAGTACTTC	CASSLLGPTTPGEQYF
TRBV3-1/TRBV3-2	.	TRBJ1-1	.	TGTGCCAGCACCGGGGGGCACACTGAAGCTTTCTTT	CASTGGHTEAFF
TRBV7-6	TRBD2	TRBJ2-2	.	TGTGCCAGCAGCCCTCGGACGGTAGCGGGAGGGCCCAAAGGGGAGCTGTTTTTT	CASSPRTVAGGPKGELFF
TRBV5-4	.	TRBJ2-7	.	TGTGCCAGCAGCCGAGCCGGGTCCGCTACTACGGGGCAGTACTTC	CASSRAGSATTGQYF
TRBV9	.	TRBJ1-6	.	TGTGCCAGCAGCTCAAGACAGTCCTCATATAATTCACCCCTCCACTTT	CASSSRQSSYNSPLHF
TRBV10-3	.	TRBJ1-2	.	TGTGCCATCAGTGAGTCGGGCAGGGAGGAGAGTGGCTACACCTTC	CAISESGREESGYTF
TRBV30	TRBD2	TRBJ2-7	once	TGTGCCTGTGAGCGGGAGCGTTCCTACGAGCAGTACTTC	CACERERSYEQYF
TRBV3-1/TRBV3-2	.	TRBJ2-1	.	TGTGCCAGCAGCCAAGGGGCCGGTTTTGAGCAGTTCTTC	CASSQGAGFEQFF
TRBV11-2	TRBD1	TRBJ2-5	few	TGTGCCAGCAGCCCCGGCACAGGGGGGAGGGAGACCCAGTACTTC	CASSPGTGGRETQYF
TRBV7-3	.	TRBJ2-3	.	TGTGCCAGCAGCTTAAAGACTCTCTCAAACACAGATACGCAGTATTTT	CASSLKTLSNTDTQYF